This T cell receptor (beta chain) emerged from a study of blood T cell repertoires in COVID-19 (dated by TCRdb to the early 2020s). Broadly, across the study: Collaborator samples came from the United States, Italy and Spain and covered acute and convalescent phases of COVID-19. The repertoires were released in a freely available public database meant as a resource for research on the immune response to SARS-CoV-2. Deeply sampled blood TCRbeta repertoires from subjects exposed to, actively infected with, or recovered from COVID-19 were included in the dataset. The material from the prospective study consisted of cDNA or gDNA derived from T cells, B-cell-depleted T cells, or PBMCs. Where HLA class I and class II types were available, the types were taken from metadata supplied by the sample provider, not from assay-based typing. Nearly every sample came with metadata listing a de-identified subject ID, COVID-19 status, age in years and sex. The samples were drawn from two sources: the first 160 participants of the ongoing ImmuneRACE study, and 1,200 or so subjects contributed by 6 global collaborators.

CDR1 and CDR2 were assigned from the germline V gene as KGHSH and LQKENI. Its CDR3 holds 16 amino acids, cysteine through phenylalanine. Here the CDR3 DNA is all that survives: 48 bases in frame from base 1. The V end gives up 3 bases and the J end 6 bases, leaving 6 bases in the junction not matched to a gene. TCRbeta CDR3 regions were amplified from genomic DNA using the immunoSEQ Assay, a bias-controlled multiplex PCR. The study's own analysis went as follows. The number of nucleated cells in each sample was estimated by amplification of reference gene primers within the assay. To quantify the absolute abundance of each unique TCRbeta CDR3 rearrangement, sequence reads were collapsed and filtered. For each sample, productive Simpson clonality was calculated as the square root of Simpson's diversity index across productive rearrangements. TCRdb holds this immuneACCESS table with in-frame rearrangements only. Some clones are missing; in checked studies, unresolved V genes explain under half, and the rest has no known cause. V, J and clone size reflect that table, while D and trimming were determined from the DNA. For this sample the table gives roughly 110,000 clones, of which approximately 80% were detected only once. The ten most abundant clones make up 14% of the sample.

Each collaborating institution followed its own protocols to collect whole blood in K2EDTA tubes. For TCRbeta analysis, collaborators shipped samples in one of three forms: frozen whole blood, isolated PBMCs, or DNA extracted from either of those sample types. The investigation overall reported the following: The quantity of clinical and demographic metadata differed by source and by participant and was supplied without curation.

Points on this clone: Its antigen has not been determined. The input lacks base qualities; no much larger clone sits a single base away.

This receptor was identified in a woman in her sixties or seventies with acute or convalescent COVID-19. This chain is built from TRBV18 and TRBJ2-3, and 13 junction bases match TRBD2. Material for sequencing was peripheral blood. The nucleotide sequence is given as TGTGCCAGCTCACCCTGGACTAGCGGGGGCTTGGATACGCAGTATTTT. It is translated as CASSPWTSGGLDTQYF.